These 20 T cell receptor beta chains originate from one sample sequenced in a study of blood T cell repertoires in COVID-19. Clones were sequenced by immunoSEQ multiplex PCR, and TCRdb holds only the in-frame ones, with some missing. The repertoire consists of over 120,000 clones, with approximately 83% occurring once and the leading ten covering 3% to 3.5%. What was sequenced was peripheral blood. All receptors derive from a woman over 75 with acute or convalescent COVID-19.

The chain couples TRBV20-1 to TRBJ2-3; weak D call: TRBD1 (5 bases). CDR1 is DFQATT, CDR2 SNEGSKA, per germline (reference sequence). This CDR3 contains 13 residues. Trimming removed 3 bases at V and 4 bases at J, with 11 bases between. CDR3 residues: CSASRGNADTQYF. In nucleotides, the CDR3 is TGCAGTGCTAGTAGGGGTAACGCAGATACGCAGTATTTT.

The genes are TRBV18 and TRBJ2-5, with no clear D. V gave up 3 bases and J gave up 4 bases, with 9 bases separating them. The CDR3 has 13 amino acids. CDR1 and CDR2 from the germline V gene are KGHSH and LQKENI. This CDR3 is CASSPRILETQYF. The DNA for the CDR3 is TGTGCCAGCTCACCGAGAATTTTAGAGACCCAGTACTTC.

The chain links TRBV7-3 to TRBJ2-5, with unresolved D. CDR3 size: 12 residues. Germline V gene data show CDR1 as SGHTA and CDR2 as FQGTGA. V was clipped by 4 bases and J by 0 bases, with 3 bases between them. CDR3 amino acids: CASSSYQETQYF. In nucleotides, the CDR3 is TGTGCCAGCAGCTCCTACCAAGAGACCCAGTACTTC. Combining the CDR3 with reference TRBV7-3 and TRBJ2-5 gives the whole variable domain GAGVSQTPSNKVTEKGKYVELRCDPISGHTALYWYRQSLGQGPEFLIYFQGTGAADDSGLPNDRFFAVRPEGSVSTLKIQRTERGDSAVYLCASSSYQETQYFGPGTRLLVL.

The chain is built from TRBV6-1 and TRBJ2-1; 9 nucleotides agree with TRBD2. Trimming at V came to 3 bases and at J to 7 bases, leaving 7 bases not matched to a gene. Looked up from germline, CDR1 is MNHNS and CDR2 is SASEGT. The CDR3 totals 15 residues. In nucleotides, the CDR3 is TGTGCCAGCAGTGAGGCGGGGGGGCACAGTAATGAGCAGTTCTTC. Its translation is CASSEAGGHSNEQFF.

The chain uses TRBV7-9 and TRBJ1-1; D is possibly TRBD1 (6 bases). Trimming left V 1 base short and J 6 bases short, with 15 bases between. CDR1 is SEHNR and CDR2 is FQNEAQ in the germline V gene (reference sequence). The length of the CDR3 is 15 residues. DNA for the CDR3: TGTGCCAGCAGCTTAGAATCAGGGGCCAAAGCTGAAGCTTTCTTT. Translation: CASSLESGAKAEAFF.

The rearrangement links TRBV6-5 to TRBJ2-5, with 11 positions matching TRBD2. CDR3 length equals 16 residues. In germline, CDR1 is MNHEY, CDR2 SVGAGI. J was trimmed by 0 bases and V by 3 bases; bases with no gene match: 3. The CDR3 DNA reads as TGTGCCAGCAGTTATTCTAGCGGGGGGTACCAAGAGACCCAGTACTTC. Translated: CASSYSSGGYQETQYF.

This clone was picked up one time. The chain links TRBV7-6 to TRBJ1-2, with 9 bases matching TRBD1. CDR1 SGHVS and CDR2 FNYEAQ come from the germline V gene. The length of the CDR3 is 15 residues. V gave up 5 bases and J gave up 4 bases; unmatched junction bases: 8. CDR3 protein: CASSPVRDRVYGYTF. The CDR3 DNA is TGTGCCAGCAGCCCCGTGCGGGACAGGGTCTATGGCTACACCTTC. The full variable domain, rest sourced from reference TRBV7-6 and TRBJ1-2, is GAGVSQSPRYKVTKRGQDVALRCDPISGHVSLYWYRQALGQGPEFLTYFNYEAQQDKSGLPNDRFSAERPEGSISTLTIQRTEQRDSAMYRCASSPVRDRVYGYTFGSGTRLTVV.

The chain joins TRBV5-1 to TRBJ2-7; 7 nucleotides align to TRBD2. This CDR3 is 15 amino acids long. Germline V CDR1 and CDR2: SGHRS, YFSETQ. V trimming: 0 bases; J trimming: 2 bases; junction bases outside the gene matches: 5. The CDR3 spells CASSLGGGAPYEQYF. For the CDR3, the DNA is TGCGCCAGCAGCTTGGGCGGGGGTGCCCCCTACGAGCAGTACTTC.

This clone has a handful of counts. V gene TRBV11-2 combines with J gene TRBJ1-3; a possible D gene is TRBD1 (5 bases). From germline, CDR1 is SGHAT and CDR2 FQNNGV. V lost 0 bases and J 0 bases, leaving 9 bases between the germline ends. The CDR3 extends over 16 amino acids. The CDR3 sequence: CASSLDLQGSGNTIYF. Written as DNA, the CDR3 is TGTGCCAGCAGCTTAGACCTTCAGGGCTCTGGAAACACCATATATTTT. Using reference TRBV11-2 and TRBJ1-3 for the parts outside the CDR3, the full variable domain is EAGVAQSPRYKIIEKRQSVAFWCNPISGHATLYWYQQILGQGPKLLIQFQNNGVVDDSQLPKDRFSAERLKGVDSTLKIQPAKLEDSAVYLCASSLDLQGSGNTIYFGEGSWLTVV.

The CDR3, as DNA: TGTGCCAGCAGCTTAGTTCGTTGGGCAGGGAAAGGCATGAACACTGAAGCTTTCTTT. It translates to CASSLVRWAGKGMNTEAFF. The chain combines TRBV7-2 with TRBJ1-1, with D tentatively TRBD1 (5 bases). Germline V gives CDR1 SGHTA, CDR2 FQGNSA. CDR3 length equals 19 residues. With 1 base removed from V and 0 bases from J, the gap between germline ends came to 21 bases.

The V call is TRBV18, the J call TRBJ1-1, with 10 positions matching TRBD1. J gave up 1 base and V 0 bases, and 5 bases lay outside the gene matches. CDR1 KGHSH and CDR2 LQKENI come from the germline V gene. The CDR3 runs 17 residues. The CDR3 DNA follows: TGTGCCAGCTCACCACCGACAGGGGGCTTCGGGAACACTGAAGCTTTCTTT. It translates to CASSPPTGGFGNTEAFF.

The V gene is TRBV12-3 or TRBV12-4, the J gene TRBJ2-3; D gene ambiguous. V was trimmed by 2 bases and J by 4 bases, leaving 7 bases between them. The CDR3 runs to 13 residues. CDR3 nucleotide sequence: TGTGCCAGCAGTTTATCTTTTGCAGATACGCAGTATTTT. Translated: CASSLSFADTQYF.

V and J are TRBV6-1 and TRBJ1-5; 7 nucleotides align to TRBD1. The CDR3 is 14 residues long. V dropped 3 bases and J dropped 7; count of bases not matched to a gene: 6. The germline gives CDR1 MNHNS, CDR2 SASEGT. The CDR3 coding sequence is TGTGCCAGCAGTGATACAGGGGCCCGACAGCCCCAGCATTTT. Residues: CASSDTGARQPQHF.

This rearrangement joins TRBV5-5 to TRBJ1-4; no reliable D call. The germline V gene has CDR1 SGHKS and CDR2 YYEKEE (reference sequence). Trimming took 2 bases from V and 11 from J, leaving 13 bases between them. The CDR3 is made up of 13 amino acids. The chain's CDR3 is CASSFIPRGKLFF. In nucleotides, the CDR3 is TGTGCCAGCAGCTTCATTCCCCGCGGGAAACTGTTTTTT. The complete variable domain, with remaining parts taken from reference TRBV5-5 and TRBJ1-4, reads DAGVTQSPTHLIKTRGQQVTLRCSPISGHKSVSWYQQVLGQGPQFIFQYYEKEERGRGNFPDRFSARQFPNYSSELNVNALLLGDSALYLCASSFIPRGKLFFGSGTQLSVL.

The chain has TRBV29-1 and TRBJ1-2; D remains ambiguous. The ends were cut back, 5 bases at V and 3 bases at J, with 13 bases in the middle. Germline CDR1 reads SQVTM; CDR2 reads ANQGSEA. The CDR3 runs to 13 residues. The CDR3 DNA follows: TGCAGCGTTAAGTCTCCAGAGGACTATGGCTACACCTTC. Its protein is CSVKSPEDYGYTF.

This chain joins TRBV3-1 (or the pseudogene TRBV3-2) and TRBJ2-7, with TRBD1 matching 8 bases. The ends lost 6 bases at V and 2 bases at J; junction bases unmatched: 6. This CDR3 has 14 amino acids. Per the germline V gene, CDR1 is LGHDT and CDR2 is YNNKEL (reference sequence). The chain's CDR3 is CASRLGTGPYEQYF. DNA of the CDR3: TGTGCCAGCAGACTAGGGACAGGACCCTACGAGCAGTACTTC.

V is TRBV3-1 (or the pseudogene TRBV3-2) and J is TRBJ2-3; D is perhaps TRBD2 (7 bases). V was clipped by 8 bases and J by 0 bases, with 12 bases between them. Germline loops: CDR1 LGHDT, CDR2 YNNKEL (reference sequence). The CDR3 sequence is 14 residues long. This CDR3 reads CASAGASSTDTQYF. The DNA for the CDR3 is TGTGCCAGCGCGGGGGCTTCAAGCACAGATACGCAGTATTTT.

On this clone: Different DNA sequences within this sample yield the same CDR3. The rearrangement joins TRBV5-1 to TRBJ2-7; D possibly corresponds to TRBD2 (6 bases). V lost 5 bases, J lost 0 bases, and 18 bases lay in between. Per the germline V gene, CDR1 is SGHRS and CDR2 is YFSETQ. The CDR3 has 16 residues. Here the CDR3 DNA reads TGCGCCAGCAGTCTCACCGGGACTCAGAGCTCCTACGAGCAGTACTTC. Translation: CASSLTGTQSSYEQYF.

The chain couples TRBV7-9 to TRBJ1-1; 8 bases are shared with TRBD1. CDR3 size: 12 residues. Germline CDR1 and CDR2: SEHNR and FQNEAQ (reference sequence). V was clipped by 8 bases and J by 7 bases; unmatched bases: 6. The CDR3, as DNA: TGTGCCAGCGCGACAGGGGCGAGTGAAGCTTTCTTT. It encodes CASATGASEAFF.

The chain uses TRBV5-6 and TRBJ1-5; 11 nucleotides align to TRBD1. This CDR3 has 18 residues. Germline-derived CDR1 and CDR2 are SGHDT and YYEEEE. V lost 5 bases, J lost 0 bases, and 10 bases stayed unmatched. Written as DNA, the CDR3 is TGTGCCAGCAGTTCCGGGACAGGGGGTTTTTCTAGCAATCAGCCCCAGCATTTT. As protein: CASSSGTGGFSSNQPQHF. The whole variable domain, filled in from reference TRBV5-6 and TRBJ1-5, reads DAGVTQSPTHLIKTRGQQVTLRCSPKSGHDTVSWYQQALGQGPQFIFQYYEEEERQRGNFPDRFSGHQFPNYSSELNVNALLLGDSALYLCASSSGTGGFSSNQPQHFGDGTRLSIL.